This T cell receptor (beta chain) was recorded in a study of T-cell memory formation after mild COVID-19. In TCRdb, the 5' RACE reads were re-called with MiXCR into one record per CDR3 protein. The sample consists of around 400,000 distinct CDR3 sequences, roughly a quarter of them appearing once. A note on this clonotype: Its antigen is currently unknown.

Per the germline V gene, CDR1 is LGHDT and CDR2 is YNNKEL (reference sequence). The CDR3 totals 15 residues. V lost 5 bases and J lost 4; bases outside the gene matches: 11. Whole-study results and caveats: SARS-CoV-2 specificity was not confirmed for second-wave clones peaking on day 37.

This clonotype was obtained from an adult woman who had mild COVID-19 (a few samples of this study predate the infection). Cell type and time point are not known. Sequencing was done on a sample of PBMCs or a T cell subset sorted from them (not recorded which). The J gene is TRBJ2-7, the V gene TRBV3-1; 7 nucleotides match TRBD1. CDR3 sequence: CASSGKPGQLYEQYF. The CDR3, as DNA: TGTGCCAGCAGCGGAAAACCGGGACAGCTTTACGAGCAGTACTTC.